This T cell receptor beta chain appears in the sequencing data of a study of technical replicates of blood from a few donors (dated by TCRdb to about 2017). According to the germline V gene, CDR1 reads SGHDT and CDR2 reads YYEEEE. Trimming removed 4 bases from V and 5 bases from J, leaving 12 bases between the germline ends. There are 13 amino acids in the CDR3, from cysteine to phenylalanine inclusive. Only the CDR3 DNA stays, 39 bases, in frame from base 1. The library came from the immunoSEQ multiplex PCR assay. The table was pulled from immuneACCESS by TCRdb, which kept in-frame rearrangements only. Such tables lose some clones; where checked, under half of the loss comes from unresolved V genes, and the rest has no known cause. This sample has 75,000 to 100,000 clones in its table, and roughly 94% of those were observed once. The leading ten clones occupy less than 0.3% of the sample. Of note for this clone: The specificity of this receptor is unknown. Base qualities are not at hand, and no much larger clone is one base apart.

The chain is encoded by TRBV5-6 joined to TRBJ2-5, with the D gene too uncertain to name. This TCR was recovered from a human donor in good health. The sequencing input was T cells isolated from PBMCs. The DNA sequence reads TGTGCCAGCAGCCTTCTAGATCGGGAGACCCAGTACTTC. This is translated as CASSLLDRETQYF.